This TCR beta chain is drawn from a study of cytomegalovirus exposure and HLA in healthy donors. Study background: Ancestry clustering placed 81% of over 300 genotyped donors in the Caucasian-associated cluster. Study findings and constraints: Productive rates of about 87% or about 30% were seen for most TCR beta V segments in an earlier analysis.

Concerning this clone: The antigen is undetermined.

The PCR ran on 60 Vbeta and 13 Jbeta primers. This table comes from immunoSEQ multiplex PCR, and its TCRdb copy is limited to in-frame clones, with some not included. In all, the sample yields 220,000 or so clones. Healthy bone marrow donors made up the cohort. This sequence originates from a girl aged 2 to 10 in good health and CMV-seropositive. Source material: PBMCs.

The CDR3 region has the DNA TGTGCCAGCAGCTCGGGGGGGGGCGCGAGGGAAAACATTCAGTACTTC. This translates into CASSSGGGARENIQYF. The chain has TRBV7-6 and TRBJ2-4; 8 positions agree with TRBD2. CDR1 and CDR2 from the germline V gene are SGHVS and FNYEAQ. CDR3 length: 16 amino acids. Losses at the gene ends were 4 bases for V and 5 bases for J; bases not matched to a gene: 10.